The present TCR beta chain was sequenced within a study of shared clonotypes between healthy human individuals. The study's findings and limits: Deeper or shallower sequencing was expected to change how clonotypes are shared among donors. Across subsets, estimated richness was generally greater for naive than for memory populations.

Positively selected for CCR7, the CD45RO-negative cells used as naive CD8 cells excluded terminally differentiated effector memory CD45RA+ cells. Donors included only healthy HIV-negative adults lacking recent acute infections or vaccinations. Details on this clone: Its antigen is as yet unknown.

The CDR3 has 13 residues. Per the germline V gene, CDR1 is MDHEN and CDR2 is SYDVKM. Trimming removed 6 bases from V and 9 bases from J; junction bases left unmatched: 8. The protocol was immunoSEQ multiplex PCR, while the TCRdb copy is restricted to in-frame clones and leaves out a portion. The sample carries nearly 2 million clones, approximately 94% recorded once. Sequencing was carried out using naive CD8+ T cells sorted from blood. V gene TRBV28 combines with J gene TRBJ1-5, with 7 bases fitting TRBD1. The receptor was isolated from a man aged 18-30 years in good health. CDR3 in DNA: TGTGCCAGCAGAAGCACAGGGGACTGGCCCCAGCATTTT. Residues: CASRSTGDWPQHF.